The 9 T cell receptor beta chains below come from one sample, sequenced in a study of shared clonotypes between healthy human individuals. Assay used: immunoSEQ multiplex PCR; TCRdb lists only in-frame clones, some missing. Altogether hundreds of thousands of clones are present, almost 97% being singletons, with the ten largest covering roughly 0.06%. Sequenced: naive CD4+ T cells sorted from blood. Subset specified: CD45RA+ positively selected. These receptors came from a woman in her thirties in good health.

This rearrangement joins TRBV5-1 to TRBJ1-4; D gene ambiguous. Germline-derived CDR1 and CDR2 are SGHRS and YFSETQ. Trimming left V 5 bases short and J 7 bases short, with 12 bases between. The CDR3 loop spans 13 amino acids. CDR3 sequence (DNA): TGCGCCAGCAGTCCTCAGATTGGTGAAAAACTGTTTTTT. Amino acids: CASSPQIGEKLFF.

The J gene is TRBJ2-7, the V gene TRBV15; D possibly corresponds to TRBD2 (6 bases). The V gene lost 0 bases and the J gene lost 0 bases, with 15 bases spanning the gap. CDR3 size: 17 residues. Germline CDR1 LNHNV, CDR2 YYDKDF (reference sequence). The CDR3 protein is CATSRDRSRGSSYEQYF. In DNA, the CDR3 is TGTGCCACCAGCAGAGATCGCTCTCGGGGGAGCTCCTACGAGCAGTACTTC.

The V gene is TRBV6-6, the J gene TRBJ2-7; TRBD2 agrees at 7 bases. V dropped 0 bases and J dropped 2; count of bases not matched to a gene: 7. Germline CDR1 is MNHNY and CDR2 is SVGAGI (reference sequence). The CDR3 is 16 amino acids. The CDR3 nucleotides are TGTGCCAGCAGTTACTCGCGGCGGGAGATGACCTACGAGCAGTACTTC. It is translated as CASSYSRREMTYEQYF.

V gene TRBV10-1 combines with J gene TRBJ2-1, with 7 bases aligning to TRBD1. The CDR3 has 16 residues. The germline V gene has CDR1 WNHNN and CDR2 SYGVQD (reference sequence). Trimming cost V 6 bases and J 4 bases; bases outside gene matches: 12. For the CDR3, the DNA is TGCGCCAGCAGCGATCTCAGGGACAGACCATACAATGAGCAGTTCTTC. It is translated as CASSDLRDRPYNEQFF.

The V gene is TRBV28, the J gene TRBJ1-1; 7 nucleotides match TRBD1. J lost 4 bases, V lost 5 bases, and 13 bases had no gene match. Germline CDR1 is MDHEN and CDR2 is SYDVKM. This CDR3 is built from 16 residues. The CDR3 reads CASSTLRGWRGTEAFF. The CDR3 nucleotides are TGTGCCAGCAGTACCCTCAGGGGGTGGAGGGGCACTGAAGCTTTCTTT.

The chain has TRBV9 and TRBJ2-2, with 13 nucleotides matching TRBD2. Germline V lookup: CDR1 SGDLS, CDR2 YYNGEE. The CDR3 has 18 amino acids. V trimming: 0 bases; J trimming: 0 bases; junction bases outside the gene matches: 2. For the CDR3, the DNA is TGTGCCAGCAGCGTAGAGGGACTAGCGGGATCGAACACCGGGGAGCTGTTTTTT. Translation gives CASSVEGLAGSNTGELFF.

This chain links TRBV5-5 with TRBJ2-7; TRBD2 agrees at 8 bases. This CDR3 spans 16 amino acids. V gave up 1 base and J gave up 5 bases; unmatched junction bases: 11. Germline CDR1 and CDR2: SGHKS and YYEKEE (reference sequence). For the CDR3, the DNA is TGTGCCAGCAGCTTGAGGCCAGCGGGAGATTTACACGAGCAGTACTTC. It translates to CASSLRPAGDLHEQYF.

V gene TRBV2 combines with J gene TRBJ1-1, with 8 bases aligning to TRBD1. Trimming cost V 6 bases and J 0 bases; bases outside gene matches: 6. Germline CDR1 reads SNHLY; CDR2 reads FYNNEI. The CDR3 consists of 15 residues. The CDR3 loop reads CASRGQAILNTEAFF. CDR3 DNA sequence: TGTGCCAGCAGGGGACAGGCGATCTTGAACACTGAAGCTTTCTTT.

V usage is TRBV14 and J usage is TRBJ1-1; 8 nucleotides agree with TRBD1. The germline V gene has CDR1 SGHDN and CDR2 FVKESK. Unmatched junction bases numbered 4, after V lost 0 bases and J lost 4 bases. This CDR3 spans 15 amino acids. CDR3 nucleotide sequence: TGTGCCAGCAGCCAAGATCGGACAGGGCGCACTGAAGCTTTCTTT. Its protein is CASSQDRTGRTEAFF.